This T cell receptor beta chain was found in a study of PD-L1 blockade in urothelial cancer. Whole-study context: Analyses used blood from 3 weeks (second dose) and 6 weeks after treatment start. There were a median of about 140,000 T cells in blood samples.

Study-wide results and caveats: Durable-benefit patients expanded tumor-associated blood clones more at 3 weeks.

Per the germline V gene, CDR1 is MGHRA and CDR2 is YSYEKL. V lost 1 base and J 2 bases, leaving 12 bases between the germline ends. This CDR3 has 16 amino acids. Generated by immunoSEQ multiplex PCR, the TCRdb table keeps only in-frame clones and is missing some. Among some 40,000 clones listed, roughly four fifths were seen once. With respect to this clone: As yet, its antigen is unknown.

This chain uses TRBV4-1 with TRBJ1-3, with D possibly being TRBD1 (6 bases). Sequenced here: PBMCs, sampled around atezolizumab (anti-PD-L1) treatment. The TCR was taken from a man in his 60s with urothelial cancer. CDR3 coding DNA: TGCGCCAGCAGCCAAGGCCGGACAGCTCCTGGAAACACCATATATTTT. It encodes CASSQGRTAPGNTIYF.